These 14 T cell receptor beta chains were all obtained from the same sample, sequenced in a study of T cell clonotyping in hematopoietic cell transplantation. The assay was immunoSEQ multiplex PCR, and TCRdb's table has in-frame clones only and misses some. The repertoire holds 15,000 to 20,000 clones, approximately 85% seen once, with around 8% in the top ten. As for time point: recipient sample about 28 days before transplant, after cytoreduction. Source: peripheral blood mononuclear cells, taken before stem cell transplant. The receptors were sampled from a man aged 45-65 years with acute myeloid leukemia. Some clones in this sample may be carry-over from other donors' samples.

The chain joins TRBV5-1 to TRBJ2-5, with a weak D call TRBD2 (5 bases). Trimming cost V 5 bases and J 4 bases, with 12 bases left between them. The V gene's germline CDR1 is SGHRS and CDR2 YFSETQ. The CDR3 extends over 13 amino acids. The CDR3 coding sequence is TGCGCCAGCAGACCAGGTGAGGGAGAGACCCAGTACTTC. Translation: CASRPGEGETQYF.

V usage is TRBV5-6 and J usage is TRBJ2-4; 13 bases are a match to TRBD2. Per germline, CDR1 SGHDT and CDR2 YYEEEE. The CDR3 sequence is 14 residues long. The ends lost 8 bases at V and 7 bases at J; junction bases unmatched: 6. The CDR3 reads CASGLAGVGNIQYF. The CDR3 DNA sequence: TGTGCCAGTGGACTAGCGGGGGTTGGGAACATTCAGTACTTC. Complete variable domain (other parts from reference TRBV5-6 and TRBJ2-4): DAGVTQSPTHLIKTRGQQVTLRCSPKSGHDTVSWYQQALGQGPQFIFQYYEEEERQRGNFPDRFSGHQFPNYSSELNVNALLLGDSALYLCASGLAGVGNIQYFGAGTRLSVL.

DNA of the CDR3: TGCAGTGTCACAGATACGCAGTATTTT. This encodes CSVTDTQYF. This chain uses TRBV20-1 with TRBJ2-3; D gene ambiguous. The CDR3 loop spans 9 amino acids. The V gene lost 7 bases and the J gene lost 2 bases, with 1 base spanning the gap. The germline V gene encodes CDR1 DFQATT and CDR2 SNEGSKA (reference sequence).

The chain combines TRBV27 with TRBJ1-5; D is uncertain. Germline assignment: CDR1 MNHEY and CDR2 SMNVEV (reference sequence). The germline V and J ends were trimmed by 2 bases and 5 bases, with 7 bases remaining between them. The CDR3 is made up of 13 amino acids. The CDR3 nucleotides are TGTGCCAGCAGTTTAAGTAGGGATCAGCCCCAGCATTTT. It yields the protein CASSLSRDQPQHF.

The chain joins TRBV28 to TRBJ1-2; D not resolved. The V and J ends lost 5 bases and 9 bases respectively, with 16 bases between them. CDR1 is MDHEN and CDR2 is SYDVKM in the germline V gene. The CDR3 has 13 residues. CDR3 loop: CASSPNYSRSYTF. In DNA, the CDR3 is TGTGCCAGCAGTCCCAACTACTCACGGAGCTACACCTTC.

The chain employs TRBV7-2 and TRBJ2-7; TRBD2 aligns across 7 bases. This CDR3 comprises 13 residues. Trimming at V came to 3 bases and at J to 6 bases, leaving 5 bases not matched to a gene. The germline V gene has CDR1 SGHTA and CDR2 FQGNSA. CDR3 DNA: TGTGCCAGCAGCTTTGCGGGGGTCGGCGAGCAGTACTTC. This codes for CASSFAGVGEQYF.

This clone was observed once. The V and J genes are TRBV21-1 and TRBJ1-1; the table's D gene call, TRBD1, was not cross checked with the DNA. TRBV21-1 is described as a pseudogene. The CDR3 sequence is 12 residues long. Here the CDR3 reads CASRTRNTEAFF. DNA of the CDR3: TGTGCCAGCAGAACAAGGAACACTGAAGCTTTCTTT.

The chain carries TRBV6-5 and TRBJ1-1; D call uncertain. CDR1 is MNHEY, CDR2 SVGAGI, per germline. V was shortened by 8 bases and J by 4 bases, with 14 bases between the two germline ends. The CDR3 consists of 13 residues. CDR3 nucleotide sequence: TGTGCCAGCGGATTAACAATTTCCACTGAAGCTTTCTTT. It translates to CASGLTISTEAFF.

CDR3 nucleotide sequence: TGTGCCAGCAGTCGGTCACCTTTTTATGGCTACACCTTC. Protein: CASSRSPFYGYTF. The rearrangement links TRBV6-5 to TRBJ1-2; D gene uncertain. V shed 5 bases and J shed 5 bases, with 12 bases lying between them. The CDR3 has 13 amino acids. Germline V CDR1 and CDR2: MNHEY, SVGAGI.

The chain uses TRBV30 and TRBJ1-6, with TRBD1 as a possible D gene (5 bases). This CDR3 is 12 amino acids long. Trimming pared 7 bases from V and 7 bases from J, leaving 11 bases between. CDR1 GTSNPN and CDR2 SVGIG come from the germline V gene (reference sequence). The CDR3 spells CASGGNNSPLHF. The DNA for the CDR3 is TGTGCCTCCGGGGGGAACAATTCACCCCTCCACTTT. Full variable domain (rest looked up from reference TRBV30 and TRBJ1-6): SQTIHQWPATLVQPVGSPLSLECTVEGTSNPNLYWYRQAAGRGLQLLFYSVGIGQISSEVPQNLSASRPQDRQFILSSKKLLLSDSGFYLCASGGNNSPLHFGNGTRLTVT.

The chain links TRBV29-1 to TRBJ1-1; TRBD1 is a possible D gene (6 bases). Germline loops: CDR1 SQVTM, CDR2 ANQGSEA. The CDR3 is 14 residues long. Trimming removed 4 bases from V and 1 base from J, with 13 bases in between. CDR3 DNA sequence: TGCAGCGTTGGAGGGGGACAACGGAACACTGAAGCTTTCTTT. Its protein product is CSVGGGQRNTEAFF. The entire variable domain, with the rest obtained from reference TRBV29-1 and TRBJ1-1, is as follows: SAVISQKPSRDICQRGTSLTIQCQVDSQVTMMFWYRQQPGQSLTLIATANQGSEATYESGFVIDKFPISRPNLTFSTLTVSNMSPEDSSIYLCSVGGGQRNTEAFFGQGTRLTVV.

The V call is TRBV7-2, the J call TRBJ1-2; TRBD1 aligns across 9 bases. The CDR3 contains 17 residues. Germline V CDR1 and CDR2: SGHTA, FQGNSA. With V trimmed by 5 bases and J by 6 bases, 16 bases remained unmatched. CDR3 coding DNA: TGTGCCAGCAGCACAACCGGGACAGGGATAATAAGAGATGGCTACACCTTC. Its translation is CASSTTGTGIIRDGYTF. The full variable domain, in which reference TRBV7-2 and TRBJ1-2 provide the parts outside the CDR3, is GAGVSQSPSNKVTEKGKDVELRCDPISGHTALYWYRQSLGQGLEFLIYFQGNSAPDKSGLPSDRFSAERTGGSVSTLTIQRTQQEDSAVYLCASSTTGTGIIRDGYTFGSGTRLTVV.

The V call is TRBV7-6, the J call TRBJ2-7; 11 bases map to TRBD2. The CDR3 is 16 residues long. Germline V lookup: CDR1 SGHVS, CDR2 FNYEAQ. J was trimmed by 6 bases and V by 1 base; bases with no gene match: 8. In DNA form, the CDR3 reads TGTGCCAGCAGCTTAGGCCCTAGCGGGGGGTTGGGCGAGCAGTACTTC. It translates to CASSLGPSGGLGEQYF.

A few counts support this clone. This rearrangement joins TRBV7-8 to TRBJ1-5; no reliable D call. V lost 5 bases to trimming and J lost 4 bases, with 9 bases between them. Germline CDR1 reads SGHVS; CDR2 reads FQNEAQ. This CDR3 comprises 13 residues. CDR3 in amino acids: CASSLGWNQPQHF. CDR3 DNA sequence: TGTGCCAGCAGCCTTGGGTGGAATCAGCCCCAGCATTTT.